These T cell receptor beta chains were read from a single sample in a study of chemoradiotherapy in HPV16-positive cancers. Sequencing used immunoSEQ multiplex PCR; TCRdb keeps in-frame clones, though not all of them. The sample holds roughly 12,000 clones; about two thirds are singletons and the top ten take around 8.1%. This material was obtained from a patient who underwent chemoradiotherapy. The receptors originated from a human donor with HPV-associated anogenital cancer. CDR3s include the opening cysteine and the closing phenylalanine or tryptophan. Each record gives: clone size, D gene, J gene, V gene, CDR3 DNA, CDR3 protein. A D gene is named only where the DNA matches it firmly. Some rows have no size entry. The others give once, few or many, or a class for an expanded clone.

size: NA
D: TRBD2
J: TRBJ2-5
V: TRBV6-1
DNA: TGTGCCAGCAGTGAAGCGTCCGGGGGGCAAGAGACCCAGTACTTC
CDR3: CASSEASGGQETQYF

size: NA
D: NA
J: TRBJ2-7
V: TRBV18
DNA: TGTGCCAGCTCACCATCTCGGGGGGACAGGAACTCCTACGAGCAGTACTTC
CDR3: CASSPSRGDRNSYEQYF

size: NA
D: NA
J: TRBJ2-7
V: TRBV7-2
DNA: TGTGCCAGCAGCTTAGGCCCCGATATACCGGGCGAGCAGTACTTC
CDR3: CASSLGPDIPGEQYF

size: NA
D: TRBD1
J: TRBJ1-2
V: TRBV28
DNA: TGTGCCAGCAGTTCTCCGGGACAGGGAGGCTACACCTTC
CDR3: CASSSPGQGGYTF

size: once
D: NA
J: TRBJ1-2
V: TRBV4-1
DNA: TGCGCCAGCAGCCAGGGCGACGCCATGAGGGGGTATGGCTACACCTTC
CDR3: CASSQGDAMRGYGYTF

size: few
D: NA
J: TRBJ1-2
V: TRBV28
DNA: TGTGCCAGCAGTTCACTAACAGAGCTCTATGGCTACACCTTC
CDR3: CASSSLTELYGYTF

size: once
D: TRBD1
J: TRBJ2-1
V: TRBV5-1
DNA: TGCGCCAGCAGCGTGGACCCGGGACAGGGGTTCCCCAATGAGCAGTTCTTC
CDR3: CASSVDPGQGFPNEQFF

size: NA
D: NA
J: TRBJ1-1
V: TRBV27
DNA: TGTGCCAGCAGTTTATCTTTTGATCTTAATGAAGCTTTCTTT
CDR3: CASSLSFDLNEAFF

size: few
D: NA
J: TRBJ1-4
V: TRBV29-1
DNA: TGCAGCGTCGGGGGGGGAAATGAAAAACTGTTTTTT
CDR3: CSVGGGNEKLFF

size: NA
D: TRBD2
J: TRBJ2-3
V: TRBV15
DNA: TGTGCCACCAGCAGAGATCCAGCGGGAGCGGAAGATACGCAGTATTTT
CDR3: CATSRDPAGAEDTQYF

size: NA
D: NA
J: TRBJ1-1
V: TRBV11-3
DNA: TGTGCCAGCAGCTTTAGGCCAAACACTGAAGCTTTCTTT
CDR3: CASSFRPNTEAFF

size: once
D: NA
J: TRBJ2-7
V: TRBV30
DNA: TGTGCCTGGGATGATGTACGCGGAGGGGCCTACGAGCAGTACTTC
CDR3: CAWDDVRGGAYEQYF

size: NA
D: TRBD1
J: TRBJ2-1
V: TRBV9
DNA: TGTGCCAGCAGCGGGCCCGACAGGGGGCGCGTGGATGAGCAGTTCTTC
CDR3: CASSGPDRGRVDEQFF

size: few
D: NA
J: TRBJ1-4
V: TRBV4-1
DNA: TGCGCCAGCAGCCCTGGGATCCGGGGGTTTGGTGAAAAACTGTTTTTT
CDR3: CASSPGIRGFGEKLFF

size: NA
D: TRBD2
J: TRBJ2-1
V: TRBV5-1
DNA: TGCGCCAGCAGCTTGGCCGGTAGCGGGAGGTTTTACAATGAGCAGTTCTTC
CDR3: CASSLAGSGRFYNEQFF

size: NA
D: NA
J: TRBJ2-1
V: TRBV19
DNA: TGTGCCAGTAGTATAAAGGGACAACTCGACCTACCCTACAATGAGCAGTTCTTC
CDR3: CASSIKGQLDLPYNEQFF

size: NA
D: NA
J: TRBJ1-1
V: TRBV6-1
DNA: TGTGCCAGCAATTTGCGGGGGAGGAACACTGAAGCTTTCTTT
CDR3: CASNLRGRNTEAFF

size: few
D: TRBD2
J: TRBJ2-5
V: TRBV7-3
DNA: TGTGCCAGCAGCGCGACTAGCGGGAGGGCCGGGGAGACCCAGTACTTC
CDR3: CASSATSGRAGETQYF

size: NA
D: NA
J: TRBJ1-1
V: TRBV29-1
DNA: TGCAGCGTTCGATACGTTACTGAAGCTTTCTTT
CDR3: CSVRYVTEAFF

size: NA
D: NA
J: TRBJ2-6
V: TRBV27
DNA: TGTGCCAGCAGTTTATACGGGGGGCATGGGGCCAACGTCCTGACTTTC
CDR3: CASSLYGGHGANVLTF

size: NA
D: NA
J: TRBJ1-5
V: TRBV2
DNA: TGTGCCAGCAGGGAGCAGGGAAATCAGCCCCAGCATTTT
CDR3: CASREQGNQPQHF

size: NA
D: TRBD2
J: TRBJ2-3
V: TRBV7-6
DNA: TGTGCCAGCAGCCACAGCGGGAGGTGGGGCACAGATACGCAGTATTTT
CDR3: CASSHSGRWGTDTQYF

size: NA
D: NA
J: TRBJ2-2
V: TRBV11-2
DNA: TGTGCCAGCAGCTTGCGTGGGGACGCGAGCACCGGGGAGCTGTTTTTT
CDR3: CASSLRGDASTGELFF

size: NA
D: NA
J: TRBJ2-3
V: TRBV5-4
DNA: TGTGCCAGCAGCGGAGGGACGCCCACTAGCACAGATACGCAGTATTTT
CDR3: CASSGGTPTSTDTQYF

size: NA
D: NA
J: TRBJ2-1
V: TRBV7-9
DNA: TGTGCCAGCAGCTTAGGCCAGACAGGTGGAGGCAATGAGCAGTTCTTC
CDR3: CASSLGQTGGGNEQFF

size: NA
D: NA
J: TRBJ1-2
V: TRBV28
DNA: TGTGCCAGCAGTTTATGGGGGGGCTACACCTTC
CDR3: CASSLWGGYTF

size: NA
D: NA
J: TRBJ2-2
V: TRBV6-1
DNA: TGTGCCAGCAGTGAAGATACGGGAGCCACCGGGGAGCTGTTTTTT
CDR3: CASSEDTGATGELFF

size: NA
D: NA
J: TRBJ2-1
V: TRBV27
DNA: TGTGCCAGCAGTTCTTTCCGGGAGATTAACAATGAGCAGTTCTTC
CDR3: CASSSFREINNEQFF

size: NA
D: NA
J: TRBJ2-7
V: TRBV9
DNA: TGTGCCAGCAGCTTAGGGGGGGCTGGCGAGCAGTACTTC
CDR3: CASSLGGAGEQYF

size: few
D: NA
J: TRBJ2-7
V: TRBV7-2
DNA: TGTGCCAGCAGAGGGGGAGGGCAGGGGGGCTACGAGCAGTACTTC
CDR3: CASRGGGQGGYEQYF